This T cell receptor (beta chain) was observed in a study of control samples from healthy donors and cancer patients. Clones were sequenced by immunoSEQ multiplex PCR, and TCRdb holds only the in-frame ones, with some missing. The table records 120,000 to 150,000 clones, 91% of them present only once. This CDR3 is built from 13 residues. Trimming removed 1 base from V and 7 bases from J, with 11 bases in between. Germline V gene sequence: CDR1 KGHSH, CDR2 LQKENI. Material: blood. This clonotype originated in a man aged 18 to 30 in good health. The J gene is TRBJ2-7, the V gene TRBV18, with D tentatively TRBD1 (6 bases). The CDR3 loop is CASSPLAGEEQYF. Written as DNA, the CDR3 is TGTGCCAGCTCACCACTGGCAGGGGAAGAGCAGTACTTC.